The 25 T cell receptor beta chains in this list originate from one sample, sequenced in a study of blood T cell repertoires in COVID-19. Here immunoSEQ multiplex PCR was the method, and the copy in TCRdb shows in-frame clones only, minus some. Here the sample spans over 200,000 clones, approximately 88% being singletons. The specimen sequenced was peripheral blood. The origin of the receptors is a woman between 25 and 40 years old with acute or convalescent COVID-19.

This chain connects TRBV5-4 to TRBJ1-1; the D is unclear. Trimming stripped 0 bases from V and 6 bases from J, with 12 bases between. The CDR3 spans 14 residues. CDR1 is SGHNT, CDR2 YYREEE, per germline (reference sequence). In nucleotides, the CDR3 is TGTGCCAGCAGCTTGGCAGGTTGGTACCCTGAAGCTTTCTTT. It is translated as CASSLAGWYPEAFF.

The gene calls are TRBV7-9 and TRBJ1-2; 8 bases fit TRBD1. After removal of 1 base from V and 2 bases from J, the junction contained 3 bases not matched to a gene. The CDR3 runs 15 residues. CDR1 is SEHNR and CDR2 is FQNEAQ in the germline V gene (reference sequence). CDR3 amino acids: CASSLGQGRNYGYTF. The CDR3 region has the DNA TGTGCCAGCAGCTTAGGACAGGGGAGGAACTATGGCTACACCTTC.

The CDR3 is CASSQTGTGYNEQFF. Here the CDR3 DNA reads TGTGCCAGCAGCCAGACCGGGACAGGGTACAATGAGCAGTTCTTC. V gene TRBV16 combines with J gene TRBJ2-1, with 9 bases aligning to TRBD1. This CDR3 comprises 15 residues. Looked up from germline, CDR1 is KGHSY and CDR2 is FQNENV. J gave up 4 bases and V 3 bases, and 4 bases lay outside the gene matches.

The chain combines TRBV7-6 with TRBJ2-5; TRBD2 aligns across 7 bases. CDR3 size: 13 residues. J lost 5 bases, V lost 3 bases, and 3 bases had no gene match. CDR1 is SGHVS, CDR2 FNYEAQ, per germline. CDR3 in DNA: TGTGCCAGCAGCTTTGCGGGAGCTGAGACCCAGTACTTC. This sequence encodes CASSFAGAETQYF.

The chain uses TRBV18 and TRBJ2-5, with no clear D. Germline loops: CDR1 KGHSH, CDR2 LQKENI. V dropped 0 bases and J dropped 4 bases, with 6 bases sitting between them. This CDR3 comprises 13 residues. CDR3 sequence reads: CASSPPPGETQYF. The CDR3 region has the DNA TGTGCCAGCTCACCACCTCCAGGAGAGACCCAGTACTTC.

J is TRBJ2-1 and V is TRBV3-1 (or the pseudogene TRBV3-2); 7 nucleotides align to TRBD2. The CDR3 runs to 19 residues. Per the germline V gene, CDR1 is LGHDT and CDR2 is YNNKEL (reference sequence). The V segment lost 0 bases and the J segment 4 bases; nucleotides outside the gene matches: 15. For the CDR3, the DNA is TGTGCCAGCAGCCAAGATAACCCTAGCGGAGGGTGGGGTTACAATGAGCAGTTCTTC. It is translated as CASSQDNPSGGWGYNEQFF.

This rearrangement joins TRBV5-1 to TRBJ1-2; D perhaps matches TRBD1 (5 bases). CDR3 length: 15 amino acids. Per germline, CDR1 SGHRS and CDR2 YFSETQ. V was trimmed by 0 bases and J by 4 bases, leaving 13 bases between them. The CDR3: CASSLAGAIGYGYTF. The CDR3, as DNA: TGCGCCAGCAGCTTGGCTGGGGCTATTGGCTATGGCTACACCTTC.

J is TRBJ1-4 and V is TRBV7-6, with D perhaps matching TRBD1 (6 bases). The CDR3 spans 14 residues. Germline V gene sequence: CDR1 SGHVS, CDR2 FNYEAQ. V was pared by 4 bases and J by 8 bases, with 14 bases between. CDR3 in DNA: TGTGCCAGCAGCTCCGGACAGTCGATAGAAAAACTGTTTTTT. Its protein is CASSSGQSIEKLFF.

V is TRBV10-3 and J is TRBJ1-2; D is uncertain. V was shortened by 3 bases and J by 7 bases, with 9 bases between the two germline ends. CDR1 ENHRY and CDR2 SYGVKD come from the germline V gene. The CDR3 extends over 12 amino acids. CDR3: CAISDQRIGYTF. The CDR3 region has the DNA TGTGCCATCAGTGATCAGAGGATTGGCTACACCTTC.

This clone has a single count. The chain has TRBV5-1 and TRBJ2-5, with D possibly being TRBD2 (6 bases). This CDR3 has 13 residues. With 3 bases removed from V and 1 base from J, the gap between germline ends came to 7 bases. Germline CDR1 reads SGHRS; CDR2 reads YFSETQ. CDR3 bases: TGCGCCAGCAGCTGGGAGGTCCAAGAGACCCAGTACTTC. Translating it yields CASSWEVQETQYF. Combining the CDR3 with reference TRBV5-1 and TRBJ2-5 gives the whole variable domain KAGVTQTPRYLIKTRGQQVTLSCSPISGHRSVSWYQQTPGQGLQFLFEYFSETQRNKGNFPGRFSGRQFSNSRSEMNVSTLELGDSALYLCASSWEVQETQYFGPGTRLLVL.

The chain joins TRBV9 to TRBJ2-5; the D is unclear. The CDR3 contains 14 residues. CDR1 and CDR2 from the germline V gene are SGDLS and YYNGEE. V was shortened by 4 bases and J by 1 base, with 11 bases between the two germline ends. The CDR3 sequence: CASSREAVQETQYF. CDR3 DNA: TGTGCCAGCAGCAGAGAGGCGGTCCAAGAGACCCAGTACTTC.

V and J are TRBV6-2 or TRBV6-3 and TRBJ2-1, with D perhaps TRBD1 (6 bases). The length of the CDR3 is 15 residues. CDR1 and CDR2 (germline): MNHEY, SVGEGT. The ends were cut back, 3 bases at V and 8 bases at J, with 17 bases in the middle. The CDR3 DNA sequence: TGTGCCAGCAGTTATGCAGGGGCCGATGTGGATGAGCAGTTCTTC. Residues: CASSYAGADVDEQFF.

The rearrangement uses TRBV4-1 and TRBJ1-1; the match to TRBD1 covers 7 bases. There are 14 residues in the CDR3. J gave up 6 bases and V 4 bases, and 8 bases lay outside the gene matches. Germline-derived CDR1 and CDR2 are MGHRA and YSYEKL. CDR3 sequence: CASSPRDRASEAFF. The CDR3 DNA reads TGCGCCAGCAGCCCCCGTGACAGGGCCTCTGAAGCTTTCTTT.

The chain links TRBV11-2 to TRBJ1-1, with unresolved D. Germline V gene sequence: CDR1 SGHAT, CDR2 FQNNGV. The CDR3 has 14 residues. Trimming took off 0 bases at V and 7 bases at J, with 12 bases between the two ends. The CDR3 loop reads CASSLDLNGVEAFF. The DNA for the CDR3 is TGTGCCAGCAGCTTAGATCTTAACGGGGTTGAAGCTTTCTTT.

The rearrangement joins TRBV25-1 to TRBJ1-1, with a weak D call TRBD1 (6 bases). Between the trimmed V and J ends, which lost 6 bases and 4 bases, there was a span of 15 bases. CDR1 is MGHDK, CDR2 SYGVNS, per germline. This CDR3 region has 14 residues. CDR3 in DNA: TGTGCCAGCAGATTGGACAGAAGCCTCACTGAAGCTTTCTTT. It codes for CASRLDRSLTEAFF.

The rearrangement joins TRBV2 to TRBJ2-5; 9 bases match TRBD1. Germline V gene data show CDR1 as SNHLY and CDR2 as FYNNEI. J gave up 1 base and V 7 bases, and 1 base lay outside the gene matches. The CDR3 has 13 residues. For the CDR3, the DNA is TGTGCCAGCAACAGGGGGCTCCAAGAGACCCAGTACTTC. This translates into CASNRGLQETQYF.

The chain has TRBV11-3 and TRBJ2-1, with TRBD2 matching 7 bases. Germline V CDR1 and CDR2: SGHNT, YENEEA. The CDR3 length is 14 residues. V lost 5 bases to trimming and J lost 2 bases; unmatched junction nucleotides: 3. The CDR3 region has the DNA TGTGCCAGCAGCCCGCGGGAGCCCTACAATGAGCAGTTCTTC. It codes for CASSPREPYNEQFF.

The chain joins TRBV10-3 to TRBJ2-7; 8 positions match TRBD1. Trimming cost V 1 base and J 5 bases; bases outside gene matches: 13. The CDR3 contains 17 residues. Per germline, CDR1 ENHRY and CDR2 SYGVKD. The CDR3 reads CAISEFSGGDYGHEQYF. The CDR3 bases are TGTGCCATCAGTGAGTTTTCAGGGGGCGATTATGGCCACGAGCAGTACTTC.

As regards this clone: At the DNA level, this CDR3 is encoded by other sequences in the same sample as well. CDR3 sequence reads: CASSVGGGGQPQHF. CDR3 bases: TGTGCCAGCAGCGTAGGAGGGGGGGGTCAGCCCCAGCATTTT. The chain recombines TRBV9 with TRBJ1-5; D is possibly TRBD1 (6 bases). Germline V gene lookup returns CDR1 SGDLS and CDR2 YYNGEE. V lost 0 bases and J lost 6, with 10 bases in between. CDR3 length: 14 amino acids.

The V gene is TRBV19, the J gene TRBJ2-5; 15 bases line up with TRBD2. Germline V lookup: CDR1 LNHDA, CDR2 SQIVND (reference sequence). The CDR3 is 19 amino acids. With V trimmed by 0 bases and J by 4 bases, 9 bases remained unmatched. The CDR3 loop reads CASSIDGTSGRLARETQYF. CDR3 nucleotide sequence: TGTGCCAGTAGTATAGACGGGACTAGCGGGAGGTTGGCCCGAGAGACCCAGTACTTC.

The rearrangement joins TRBV5-1 to TRBJ2-3; D is unclear. The V gene lost 0 bases and the J gene lost 0 bases, with 8 bases spanning the gap. The CDR3 loop spans 15 amino acids. CDR1 and CDR2 from the germline V gene are SGHRS and YFSETQ. This CDR3 reads CASSLGLRSTDTQYF. CDR3 nucleotide sequence: TGCGCCAGCAGCTTGGGTTTGCGGAGCACAGATACGCAGTATTTT. Full variable domain (outside the CDR3, taken from reference TRBV5-1 and TRBJ2-3): KAGVTQTPRYLIKTRGQQVTLSCSPISGHRSVSWYQQTPGQGLQFLFEYFSETQRNKGNFPGRFSGRQFSNSRSEMNVSTLELGDSALYLCASSLGLRSTDTQYFGPGTRLTVL.

This chain joins TRBV7-2 and TRBJ2-2, with 10 bases matching TRBD1. Germline V lookup: CDR1 SGHTA, CDR2 FQGNSA. The CDR3 runs 16 residues. V shed 4 bases and J 7 bases; nucleotides not matched to a gene: 9. The CDR3 here is CASSSSGTGVGGELFF. CDR3 nucleotide sequence: TGTGCCAGCAGCTCCTCCGGGACAGGGGTAGGCGGGGAGCTGTTTTTT.

The chain has TRBV7-2 and TRBJ2-7; 13 nucleotides align to TRBD2. Germline V gene sequence: CDR1 SGHTA, CDR2 FQGNSA. J gave up 2 bases and V 5 bases, and 6 bases lay outside the gene matches. The CDR3 consists of 16 residues. CDR3: CASSRTSGRNPYEQYF. CDR3 nucleotide sequence: TGTGCCAGCAGCAGGACTAGCGGGAGAAACCCCTACGAGCAGTACTTC.

The chain carries TRBV9 and TRBJ1-1; D is unresolved. The germline gives CDR1 SGDLS, CDR2 YYNGEE. V was trimmed by 0 bases and J by 1 base, leaving 7 bases between them. The CDR3 spans 14 residues. CDR3 amino acids: CASSVAQKNTEAFF. DNA of the CDR3: TGTGCCAGCAGCGTAGCACAGAAGAACACTGAAGCTTTCTTT.

The gene calls are TRBV6-2 or TRBV6-3 and TRBJ2-1; 9 bases are shared with TRBD2. Germline-derived CDR1 and CDR2 are MNHEY and SVGEGT. This CDR3 has 18 residues. The V and J ends lost 2 bases and 8 bases, in that order; junction bases with no gene match: 16. CDR3 nucleotides: TGTGCCAGCAGTTACGCGACGTCCACCGGGACTAGCTTGTATGAGCAGTTCTTC. Translation: CASSYATSTGTSLYEQFF.